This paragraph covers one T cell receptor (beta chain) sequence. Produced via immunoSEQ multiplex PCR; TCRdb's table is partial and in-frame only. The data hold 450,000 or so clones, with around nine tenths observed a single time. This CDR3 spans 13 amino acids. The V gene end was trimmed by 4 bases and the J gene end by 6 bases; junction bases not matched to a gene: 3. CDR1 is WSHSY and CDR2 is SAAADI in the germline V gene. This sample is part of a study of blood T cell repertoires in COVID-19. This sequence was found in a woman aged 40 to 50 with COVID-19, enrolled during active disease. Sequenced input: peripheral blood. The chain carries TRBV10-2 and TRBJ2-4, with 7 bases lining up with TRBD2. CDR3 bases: TGCGCCAGCAGTGGGTCGGGGGGAAACATTCAGTACTTC. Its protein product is CASSGSGGNIQYF.